These 18 T cell receptor beta chains came from one sample sequenced in a study of graft-versus-host responses after intestinal transplantation. Sequencing used immunoSEQ multiplex PCR; TCRdb keeps in-frame clones, though not all of them. The sample has tens of thousands of clones; about 89% are singletons. What these receptors recognize is not known. The sequencing here drew on unstimulated CD8+ T cells sorted from spleen or lymph node cells, taken before intestinal transplant. The source of these receptors is a human donor who received an intestinal transplant.

The rearrangement joins TRBV27 to TRBJ2-5; D not certain. This CDR3 region has 14 residues. In germline, CDR1 is MNHEY, CDR2 SMNVEV (reference sequence). Trimming shortened V by 3 bases and J by 2 bases, and 10 bases separated the two germline ends. CDR3 loop: CASSFARSQETQYF. The CDR3 coding sequence is TGTGCCAGCAGTTTTGCGAGGTCACAAGAGACCCAGTACTTC.

The chain joins TRBV9 to TRBJ2-5, with TRBD2 as a possible D gene (6 bases). Germline CDR1 SGDLS, CDR2 YYNGEE. V was pared by 0 bases and J by 1 base, with 10 bases between. The CDR3 sequence is 15 residues long. The CDR3 here is CASSVVEGGQETQYF. In nucleotides, the CDR3 is TGTGCCAGCAGCGTAGTGGAGGGAGGCCAAGAGACCCAGTACTTC.

The CDR3 protein is CSVEDPLESFVTSGGAPDTQYF. The CDR3 nucleotides read TGCAGCGTTGAAGATCCCCTCGAGTCCTTCGTTACTAGCGGGGGGGCCCCAGATACGCAGTATTTT. The chain carries TRBV29-1 and TRBJ2-3; 13 bases align to TRBD2. Trimming removed 0 bases from V and 4 bases from J; junction bases left unmatched: 22. Looked up from germline, CDR1 is SQVTM and CDR2 is ANQGSEA. This CDR3 has 22 amino acids.

This clone was recorded once. The chain combines TRBV2 with TRBJ1-2; tentatively, D is TRBD1 (6 bases). This CDR3 has 13 residues. Germline CDR1 reads SNHLY; CDR2 reads FYNNEI. The ends were cut back, 4 bases at V and 4 bases at J, with 10 bases in the middle. CDR3 in DNA: TGTGCCAGCAGTGTCAGGGGTGGCTATGGCTACACCTTC. Translation gives CASSVRGGYGYTF.

V gene TRBV28 combines with J gene TRBJ1-5; 7 nucleotides agree with TRBD1. This CDR3 region has 17 residues. The germline gives CDR1 MDHEN, CDR2 SYDVKM. Unmatched junction bases numbered 9, after V lost 2 bases and J lost 2 bases. CDR3 protein: CASSLDSDRAGNQPQHF. Written as DNA, the CDR3 is TGTGCCAGCAGTTTAGATTCCGACAGGGCTGGCAATCAGCCCCAGCATTTT. Complete variable domain (other parts from reference TRBV28 and TRBJ1-5): DVKVTQSSRYLVKRTGEKVFLECVQDMDHENMFWYRQDPGLGLRLIYFSYDVKMKEKGDIPEGYSVSREKKERFSLILESASTNQTSMYLCASSLDSDRAGNQPQHFGDGTRLSIL.

This chain links TRBV30 with TRBJ2-7; no clear D. CDR3 length equals 13 residues. In germline, CDR1 is GTSNPN, CDR2 SVGIG (reference sequence). Trimming removed 3 bases at V and 3 bases at J, with 12 bases between. This CDR3 is CAWSEARFYEQYF. The CDR3 DNA reads TGTGCCTGGAGCGAAGCTAGGTTCTACGAGCAGTACTTC.

This clone was seen more than once but under ten times. This sequence joins TRBV6-1 and TRBJ1-2, with D perhaps matching TRBD1 (5 bases). Germline V gives CDR1 MNHNS, CDR2 SASEGT. The germline V and J ends were trimmed by 1 base and 6 bases, with 21 bases remaining between them. This CDR3 is 17 amino acids long. In DNA, the CDR3 is TGTGCCAGCAGTGAAGGAGTATCGGACATCCCGACGGATGGCTACACCTTC. This sequence encodes CASSEGVSDIPTDGYTF.

V gene TRBV28 combines with J gene TRBJ2-5; D ambiguous. Germline loops: CDR1 MDHEN, CDR2 SYDVKM. This CDR3 has 13 residues. Between the trimmed V and J ends, which lost 5 bases and 0 bases, there was a span of 7 bases. The CDR3 region is CASSTPYQETQYF. The DNA of the CDR3 is TGTGCCAGCAGTACACCGTACCAAGAGACCCAGTACTTC.

The chain links TRBV6-6 to TRBJ1-1, with D possibly being TRBD1 (5 bases). The CDR3 contains 13 residues. Looked up from germline, CDR1 is MNHNY and CDR2 is SVGAGI (reference sequence). Trimming left V 2 bases short and J 1 base short, with 5 bases between. The chain's CDR3 is CASSYTGNTEAFF. DNA for the CDR3: TGTGCCAGCAGTTACACAGGGAACACTGAAGCTTTCTTT.

This chain joins TRBV7-9 and TRBJ2-2; D remains ambiguous. The CDR3 extends over 13 amino acids. Germline CDR1 and CDR2: SEHNR and FQNEAQ (reference sequence). V gave up 1 base and J gave up 6 bases, with 6 bases separating them. The CDR3: CASSLGSAGELFF. The CDR3 DNA sequence: TGTGCCAGCAGCTTAGGTTCAGCCGGGGAGCTGTTTTTT.

This clone was picked up one time. Here the CDR3 reads CASSPKGGGGTEAFF. CDR3 sequence (DNA): TGCGCCAGCAGCCCCAAAGGGGGAGGGGGCACTGAAGCTTTCTTT. V is TRBV4-1 and J is TRBJ1-1; the D gene is possibly TRBD1 (6 bases). Germline assignment: CDR1 MGHRA and CDR2 YSYEKL. This CDR3 comprises 15 residues. The V end was cut by 4 bases, the J end by 4 bases, with 16 bases between.

The chain combines TRBV7-9 with TRBJ1-2, with 7 nucleotides matching TRBD1. Germline V gene sequence: CDR1 SEHNR, CDR2 FQNEAQ (reference sequence). With 5 bases clipped from V and 4 bases from J, the junction kept 7 bases outside the gene matches. This CDR3 contains 14 residues. The CDR3 DNA sequence: TGTGCCAGCAGCGGCGGACAGGACTTCTATGGCTACACCTTC. Amino acids: CASSGGQDFYGYTF.

V is TRBV13 and J is TRBJ2-7, with TRBD1 identical over 9 bases. The CDR3 covers 13 residues. Germline-derived CDR1 and CDR2 are PRHDT and FYEKMQ (reference sequence). V was pared by 5 bases and J by 6 bases, with 5 bases of the junction left unmatched. The CDR3 bases are TGTGCCAGCAGCACCCCGACAGGGGGCGAGCAGTACTTC. It yields the protein CASSTPTGGEQYF.

J is TRBJ1-3 and V is TRBV19; 7 nucleotides line up with TRBD1. The CDR3 covers 17 residues. Looked up from germline, CDR1 is LNHDA and CDR2 is SQIVND (reference sequence). Unmatched junction bases numbered 8, after V lost 3 bases and J lost 0 bases. CDR3 region: CASSMGQPEYSGNTIYF. CDR3 bases: TGTGCCAGTAGTATGGGACAGCCTGAATACTCTGGAAACACCATATATTTT. Full variable domain (rest looked up from reference TRBV19 and TRBJ1-3): DGGITQSPKYLFRKEGQNVTLSCEQNLNHDAMYWYRQDPGQGLRLIYYSQIVNDFQKGDIAEGYSVSREKKESFPLTVTSAQKNPTAFYLCASSMGQPEYSGNTIYFGEGSWLTVV.

The chain couples TRBV7-8 to TRBJ1-1; D ambiguous. V shed 2 bases and J shed 5 bases, with 9 bases lying between them. Germline CDR1 and CDR2: SGHVS and FQNEAQ. CDR3 length: 13 residues. CDR3 DNA sequence: TGTGCCAGCAGCTTAAACGGGGAAACTGAAGCTTTCTTT. Translated: CASSLNGETEAFF.

CDR3 sequence (DNA): TGTGCCTGGAGTCCCGGACTAACTAATGAGCAGTTCTTC. Translating it yields CAWSPGLTNEQFF. The chain has TRBV30 and TRBJ2-1, with D perhaps TRBD2 (6 bases). Germline V lookup: CDR1 GTSNPN, CDR2 SVGIG (reference sequence). The CDR3 covers 13 residues. V lost 2 bases and J lost 7, with 12 bases in between.

This chain links TRBV7-9 with TRBJ1-2; D is ambiguous. Germline CDR1 reads SEHNR; CDR2 reads FQNEAQ (reference sequence). Between the trimmed V and J ends, which lost 5 bases and 5 bases, there was a span of 15 bases. This CDR3 is 14 amino acids long. CDR3 residues: CASSVDGDFYGYTF. Here the CDR3 DNA reads TGTGCCAGCAGCGTCGACGGGGATTTTTATGGCTACACCTTC.

V is TRBV5-1 and J is TRBJ2-6; 10 bases are shared with TRBD1. The junction had 7 bases not matched to a gene; V was cut back by 4 bases and J by 0 bases. In germline, CDR1 is SGHRS, CDR2 YFSETQ. The CDR3 sequence is 18 residues long. The CDR3 DNA is TGCGCCAGCAGCCGACCGGGACAGGGGCCCTCTGGGGCCAACGTCCTGACTTTC. This translates into CASSRPGQGPSGANVLTF.